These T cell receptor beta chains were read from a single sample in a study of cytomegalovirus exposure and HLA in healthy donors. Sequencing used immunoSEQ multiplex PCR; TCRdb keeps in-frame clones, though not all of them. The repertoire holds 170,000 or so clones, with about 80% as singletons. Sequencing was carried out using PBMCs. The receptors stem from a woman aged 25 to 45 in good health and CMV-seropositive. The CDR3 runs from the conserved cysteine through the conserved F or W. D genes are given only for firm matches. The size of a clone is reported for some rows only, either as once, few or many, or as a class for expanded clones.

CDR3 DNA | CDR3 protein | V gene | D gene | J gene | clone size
TGTGCCAGCGGTCTTAGACTCAATGAGCAGTTCTTC | CASGLRLNEQFF | TRBV6-5 | - | TRBJ2-1 | few
TGTGCCAGTGCCACAGGGGGCGCGGAGACCCAGTACTTC | CASATGGAETQYF | TRBV9 | TRBD1 | TRBJ2-5 | -
TGCGCCAGCACTAAGGGGGCGCAGGGCGGGGAGCTGTTTTTT | CASTKGAQGGELFF | TRBV10-1 | TRBD1 | TRBJ2-2 | -
TGTGCCAGCAGCTTACAAATCTCTAGCGGACGCCACGAGCAGTACTTC | CASSLQISSGRHEQYF | TRBV14 | TRBD2 | TRBJ2-7 | -
TGTGCCAGCAGCCGGTCCACAGGGGGATCCTACGAGCAGTACTTC | CASSRSTGGSYEQYF | TRBV11-2 | TRBD1 | TRBJ2-7 | -
TGTGCCAGCAGTCGGGACAGGGAAGCCTACAATGAGCAGTTCTTC | CASSRDREAYNEQFF | TRBV2 | TRBD1 | TRBJ2-1 | few
TGTGCCAGCAGTTACCCCTGGAGCAGTAGTTTGGGGGCCGGGGCCAACGTCCTGACTTTC | CASSYPWSSSLGAGANVLTF | TRBV28 | - | TRBJ2-6 | -
TGTGCCAGCAGCCCTGCCCCGGACAGGGGATGGGGGAGTGGTGGGTGGCAGCAGTTCTTC | CASSPAPDRGWGSGGWQQFF | TRBV5-4 | TRBD1 | TRBJ2-1 | few
TGCGCCAGCAGCCATGACTCCGCCTCCTACGAGCAGTACTTC | CASSHDSASYEQYF | TRBV4-1 | - | TRBJ2-7 | -
TGTGCCAGCAGTTTCGGGGTCGGGAGCACAGATACGCAGTATTTT | CASSFGVGSTDTQYF | TRBV28 | - | TRBJ2-3 | -
TGCGCCAGCAGCTTGATGGGGGCGGGTAGCACAGATACGCAGTATTTT | CASSLMGAGSTDTQYF | TRBV5-1 | - | TRBJ2-3 | -
TGTGCCAGCAGCGCCCAGGGAGGCTACACCTTC | CASSAQGGYTF | TRBV14 | - | TRBJ1-2 | -
TGTGCCAGCAGTAGGGGACTAGCGGGAGGCCGCTCCTACAATGAGCAGTTCTTC | CASSRGLAGGRSYNEQFF | TRBV2 | TRBD2 | TRBJ2-1 | -
TGTGCCAGCAGCTTTCGATCTAGCGGGAGTCGCGAGCAGTACTTC | CASSFRSSGSREQYF | TRBV5-4 | TRBD2 | TRBJ2-7 | -
TGTGCCAGCAGTTACTCCTTGGGGGGGACAGATACGCAGTATTTT | CASSYSLGGTDTQYF | TRBV6-5 | TRBD2 | TRBJ2-3 | once
TGTGCCACCAGCAGTCTCGGGGATCCTGGTTCCTACGAGCAGTACTTC | CATSSLGDPGSYEQYF | TRBV15 | - | TRBJ2-7 | -
TGTGCCAGCAGCACATACTCTGGGGCCAACGTCCTGACTTTC | CASSTYSGANVLTF | TRBV9 | - | TRBJ2-6 | -
TGTGCCAGCAGGTGGGAAAGCGGGAGGCCTAGCTCCTACAATGAGCAGTTCTTC | CASRWESGRPSSYNEQFF | TRBV27 | TRBD2 | TRBJ2-1 | -
TGTGCCAGCAGCTTACCCCCGGGACAGGTCAACACTGAAGCTTTCTTT | CASSLPPGQVNTEAFF | TRBV5-4 | TRBD1 | TRBJ1-1 | -
TGTGCCAGCAGCTTAGGGACAGGGGACTATGGCTACACCTTC | CASSLGTGDYGYTF | TRBV7-9 | TRBD1 | TRBJ1-2 | once
TGTGCCAGCTCATCGCAGATCGACAGGACCTATCAGCCCCAGCATTTT | CASSSQIDRTYQPQHF | TRBV18 | - | TRBJ1-5 | -
TGTGCCAGCAGTCCGGGACTAGCAGTAATCGGGTACAATGAGCAGTTCTTC | CASSPGLAVIGYNEQFF | TRBV27 | TRBD2 | TRBJ2-1 | once
TGTGCCAGCAGTCCAGGGACTAGCGGGAGGCATGAGACCCAGTACTTC | CASSPGTSGRHETQYF | TRBV27 | TRBD2 | TRBJ2-5 | -
TGTGCCAGCTCCTCCCCTCTAGCCCCAGCAGGTCTAGAAGCTTTCTTT | CASSSPLAPAGLEAFF | TRBV18 | - | TRBJ1-1 | few
TGTGCCAGCTCACCACTGAGTCCCGGGACAGGGGGCGGCGAGCAGTACTTC | CASSPLSPGTGGGEQYF | TRBV18 | TRBD1 | TRBJ2-7 | -
TGCGCCAGCAGCTCGGACGGACAGGGCTACGAGCAGTACTTC | CASSSDGQGYEQYF | TRBV5-1 | TRBD1 | TRBJ2-7 | -
TGTGCCATCAGTGAGTCCACTCTACGCGACAGGGGGTACGAGCAGTACTTC | CAISESTLRDRGYEQYF | TRBV10-3 | TRBD1 | TRBJ2-7 | -
TGTGCCATCAGTGGGCTAGCGGGAGGCGAAGGGGACGAGCAGTACTTC | CAISGLAGGEGDEQYF | TRBV10-3 | TRBD2 | TRBJ2-7 | once
TGCGCCAGCAGCCCGACTAGCGGGAGCAACGAGCAGTACTTC | CASSPTSGSNEQYF | TRBV5-1 | TRBD2 | TRBJ2-7 | -
TGTGCCAGTAGTGAAAGGGGGGGCGAGCAGCCCCAGCATTTT | CASSERGGEQPQHF | TRBV19 | - | TRBJ1-5 | -
TGTGCCAGCAGTGGACTAGCGGACGGGGAGCTGTTTTTT | CASSGLADGELFF | TRBV2 | TRBD2 | TRBJ2-2 | -
TGCGCCAGCAGCGTACAGGATATGGGCACTGAAGCTTTCTTT | CASSVQDMGTEAFF | TRBV4-3 | - | TRBJ1-1 | -
TGTGCCAGCAGCTTAGCGGTGTTCCCGGGTGAAGCTTTCTTT | CASSLAVFPGEAFF | TRBV7-9 | - | TRBJ1-1 | -
TGTGCCTGGAGTGTATCTAGCGTCTACAATGAGCAGTTCTTC | CAWSVSSVYNEQFF | TRBV30 | - | TRBJ2-1 | -
TGTGCCAGCAGTGAGTACAGGGTTGCCAAAAACATTCAGTACTTC | CASSEYRVAKNIQYF | TRBV2 | - | TRBJ2-4 | -
TGTGCCATCAGTGAGTTAGGGGTTGGGGTTAGCAATCAGCCCCAGCATTTT | CAISELGVGVSNQPQHF | TRBV10-3 | - | TRBJ1-5 | -
TGTGCCAGCAGTTACTCGAAGCAGGCAGGGGACTACGAGCAGTACTTC | CASSYSKQAGDYEQYF | TRBV6-5 | - | TRBJ2-7 | -
TGTGCCAGCAGCTCGACAGGGATCGGCTACACCTTC | CASSSTGIGYTF | TRBV5-4 | TRBD1 | TRBJ1-2 | -
TGTGCCTGGAGTGAAATGGCGGGACCCTTTAATGAGCAGTTCTTC | CAWSEMAGPFNEQFF | TRBV30 | - | TRBJ2-1 | -
TGTGCCAGCAGCCCCACCCAGGATGGAGGCTACACCTTC | CASSPTQDGGYTF | TRBV7-9 | - | TRBJ1-2 | -
TGCGCCAGCACTCTTTGGACGGACACGAACACCGGGGAGCTGTTTTTT | CASTLWTDTNTGELFF | TRBV5-1 | - | TRBJ2-2 | -
TGTGCCAGCGGGTACGGGGTAAATGAGCAGTTCTTC | CASGYGVNEQFF | TRBV27 | - | TRBJ2-1 | -
TGCGCCAGCAGCCAAGTTGGGTCGGGGGGTCGAGAGACCCAGTACTTC | CASSQVGSGGRETQYF | TRBV4-1 | TRBD2 | TRBJ2-5 | -
TGTGCCATCAGTGAGTCGCAGGGGGCAAGCACTGAAGCTTTCTTT | CAISESQGASTEAFF | TRBV10-3 | TRBD1 | TRBJ1-1 | -
TGTGCCAGCAGTTACGCCGAGGGACTAGAAAAACTGTTTTTT | CASSYAEGLEKLFF | TRBV6-6 | - | TRBJ1-4 | few
TGTGCCAGCAGCCGGCTTAGCTTAAATTCACCCCTCCACTTT | CASSRLSLNSPLHF | TRBV14 | - | TRBJ1-6 | -
TGTGCCAGCAGCCTAAAGGCGGTGGCAGATAGCAATCAGCCCCAGCATTTT | CASSLKAVADSNQPQHF | TRBV11-2 | - | TRBJ1-5 | -
TGTGCCTGGAGGCCAGGGGGACCCACAGATACGCAGTATTTT | CAWRPGGPTDTQYF | TRBV30 | TRBD1 | TRBJ2-3 | -
TGTGCCAGCTCAAGGGTCGGGGGCTCTGGGGCCAACGTCCTGACTTTC | CASSRVGGSGANVLTF | TRBV18 | - | TRBJ2-6 | -
TGTGCCTGGAGTCCACACCCTCTTGACAGGATTGTCCAATACTCCTACACTGAAGCTTTCTTT | CAWSPHPLDRIVQYSYTEAFF | TRBV30 | - | TRBJ1-1 | -
TGTGCCAGCTCTCGTCCAGGGTTAAACACTGAAGCTTTCTTT | CASSRPGLNTEAFF | TRBV6-1 | - | TRBJ1-1 | few
TGTGCCAGCAGCTTGAGGAGCGCCCCGATGGAGCAGTACTTC | CASSLRSAPMEQYF | TRBV5-8 | - | TRBJ2-7 | -
TGTGCCAGCAGTCGAACTAGCGGGAGGTATGAGCAGTTCTTC | CASSRTSGRYEQFF | TRBV6-6 | TRBD2 | TRBJ2-1 | -
TGTGCCAGCAGCCGGGACAGGGGGTTTGACGAGCAGTACTTC | CASSRDRGFDEQYF | TRBV27 | TRBD1 | TRBJ2-7 | -
TGTGCCAGCACCTTTGAGGGAGAGACCCAGTACTTC | CASTFEGETQYF | TRBV5-5 | - | TRBJ2-5 | -